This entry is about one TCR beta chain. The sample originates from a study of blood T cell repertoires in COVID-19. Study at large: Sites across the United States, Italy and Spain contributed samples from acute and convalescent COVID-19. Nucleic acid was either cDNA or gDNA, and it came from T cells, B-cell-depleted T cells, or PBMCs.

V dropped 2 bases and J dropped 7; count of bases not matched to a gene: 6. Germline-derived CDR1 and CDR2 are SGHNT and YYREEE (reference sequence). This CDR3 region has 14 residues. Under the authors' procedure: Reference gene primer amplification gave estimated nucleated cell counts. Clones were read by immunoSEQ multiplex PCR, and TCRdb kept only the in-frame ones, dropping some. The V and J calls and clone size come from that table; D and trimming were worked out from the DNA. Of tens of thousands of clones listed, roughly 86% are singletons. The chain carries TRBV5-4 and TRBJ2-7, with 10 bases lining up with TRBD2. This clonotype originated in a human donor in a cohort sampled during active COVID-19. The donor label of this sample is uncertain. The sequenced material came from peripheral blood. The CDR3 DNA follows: TGTGCCAGCAGCTTAGCGGGAGGGCCGGGGGAGCAGTACTTC. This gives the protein CASSLAGGPGEQYF.